Below, 12 T cell receptor beta chains from the same sample are listed, as sequenced in a study of blood T cell repertoires in COVID-19. Produced via immunoSEQ multiplex PCR; TCRdb's table is partial and in-frame only. The profile shows under 250,000 clones, 80% to 85% of them singletons. Sequencing used peripheral blood. Source of these receptors: a woman aged 60 to 75 who had recovered from COVID-19.

The gene calls are TRBV19 and TRBJ2-2; 9 bases map to TRBD1. The V gene's germline CDR1 is LNHDA and CDR2 SQIVND (reference sequence). This CDR3 is built from 15 residues. Unmatched junction bases numbered 7, after V lost 6 bases and J lost 5 bases. The CDR3 DNA reads TGTGCCAGTAGGGGACAGGGTGCCGCAACCGGGGAGCTGTTTTTT. This translates into CASRGQGAATGELFF.

In DNA, the CDR3 is TGCGCCAGCAGTGTCAATGGCCCGCCCAACACTGAAGCTTTCTTT. Translating it yields CASSVNGPPNTEAFF. This rearrangement joins TRBV5-1 to TRBJ1-1; D unresolved. Germline lookup yields CDR1 SGHRS and CDR2 YFSETQ. Between the trimmed V and J ends, which lost 5 bases and 2 bases, there was a span of 16 bases. This CDR3 is built from 15 residues. The entire variable domain, with the rest obtained from reference TRBV5-1 and TRBJ1-1, is as follows: KAGVTQTPRYLIKTRGQQVTLSCSPISGHRSVSWYQQTPGQGLQFLFEYFSETQRNKGNFPGRFSGRQFSNSRSEMNVSTLELGDSALYLCASSVNGPPNTEAFFGQGTRLTVV.

The chain couples TRBV6-4 to TRBJ1-5, with 8 positions matching TRBD1. V lost 2 bases, J lost 2 bases, and 14 bases stayed unmatched. CDR3 length: 19 amino acids. The germline V gene encodes CDR1 MRHNA and CDR2 SNTAGT. In DNA, the CDR3 is TGTGCCAGCAGTGACCAGGGGGCCGATATTGCTATATGCAATCAGCCCCAGCATTTT. It yields the protein CASSDQGADIAICNQPQHF.

Of note for this clone: The sample contains more than one DNA sequence encoding this CDR3. V is TRBV9 and J is TRBJ2-1; tentative D call: TRBD1 (5 bases). The CDR3 length is 13 residues. Between the trimmed V and J ends, which lost 0 bases and 4 bases, there was a span of 5 bases. Germline-derived CDR1 and CDR2 are SGDLS and YYNGEE. DNA for the CDR3: TGTGCCAGCAGCGTAGGGACATACAATGAGCAGTTCTTC. This translates into CASSVGTYNEQFF.

This chain joins TRBV12-5 and TRBJ2-1; perhaps TRBD2 as D (5 bases). The CDR3 runs 16 residues. From germline, CDR1 is LGHNT and CDR2 FRNRAP. Between the trimmed V and J ends, which lost 2 bases and 0 bases, there was a span of 11 bases. In DNA form, the CDR3 reads TGTGCTAGTGGTTTGCCATCGGGGAGCTCCTACAATGAGCAGTTCTTC. Its translation is CASGLPSGSSYNEQFF.

The J gene is TRBJ2-2, the V gene TRBV5-1; D not resolved. Trimming removed 6 bases at V and 1 base at J, with 16 bases between. The CDR3 runs to 16 residues. Germline V CDR1 and CDR2: SGHRS, YFSETQ. DNA for the CDR3: TGCGCCAGCACCCCAGGAAACTTCAAGAACACCGGGGAGCTGTTTTTT. Protein sequence: CASTPGNFKNTGELFF.

This chain links TRBV20-1 with TRBJ2-7, with TRBD1 as a possible D gene (6 bases). V dropped 3 bases and J dropped 5 bases, with 23 bases sitting between them. This CDR3 spans 16 amino acids. Germline V gene sequence: CDR1 DFQATT, CDR2 SNEGSKA (reference sequence). The CDR3 loop is CSASPVYRARKDEQYF. For the CDR3, the DNA is TGCAGTGCTAGTCCGGTATACAGGGCGAGAAAGGACGAGCAGTACTTC.

The rearrangement joins TRBV2 to TRBJ2-1, with 13 bases lining up with TRBD2. J was trimmed by 8 bases and V by 8 bases; bases with no gene match: 21. Per the germline V gene, CDR1 is SNHLY and CDR2 is FYNNEI. The CDR3 consists of 19 residues. This CDR3 reads CASGTTSGGSNAPGDEQFF. CDR3 bases: TGTGCCAGCGGCACGACTAGCGGGGGGTCTAACGCCCCGGGCGATGAGCAGTTCTTC. Based on the CDR3 plus reference TRBV2 and TRBJ2-1, the full variable domain is EPEVTQTPSHQVTQMGQEVILRCVPISNHLYFYWYRQILGQKVEFLVSFYNNEISEKSEIFDDQFSVERPDGSNFTLKIRSTKLEDSAMYFCASGTTSGGSNAPGDEQFFGPGTRLTVL.

V is TRBV6-5 and J is TRBJ1-2; tentative D call: TRBD1 (6 bases). Trimming took 2 bases from V and 6 from J, leaving 10 bases between them. Looked up from germline, CDR1 is MNHEY and CDR2 is SVGAGI. The CDR3 has 13 residues. The CDR3 DNA reads as TGTGCCAGCAGTTACGCAGGGGTGAATGGCTACACCTTC. The encoded protein is CASSYAGVNGYTF.

The genes are TRBV30 and TRBJ2-3; perhaps TRBD1 as D (5 bases). In germline, CDR1 is GTSNPN, CDR2 SVGIG (reference sequence). Deletions cut 0 bases from V and 2 bases from J, with 9 bases between. This CDR3 has 14 amino acids. This CDR3 reads CAWSVPGFTDTQYF. CDR3 sequence (DNA): TGTGCCTGGAGTGTACCAGGGTTCACAGATACGCAGTATTTT.

The chain links TRBV4-2 to TRBJ1-1; D is unresolved. The germline V gene encodes CDR1 LGHNA and CDR2 YNFKEQ. V lost 0 bases to trimming and J lost 1 base, with 12 bases between them. This CDR3 region has 16 residues. CDR3 in DNA: TGTGCCAGCAGCCAAGAGAGGTGGCACCCGAACACTGAAGCTTTCTTT. Translating gives CASSQERWHPNTEAFF.

The count of this clone is one. This chain connects TRBV11-1 to TRBJ2-3, with D hard to call. The germline V gene encodes CDR1 SGHAT and CDR2 FQDESV (reference sequence). Trimming removed 2 bases at V and 0 bases at J, with 9 bases between. The CDR3 length is 15 residues. In nucleotides, the CDR3 is TGTGCCAGCAGCTTAAACAGCCTAAGCACAGATACGCAGTATTTT. It yields the protein CASSLNSLSTDTQYF.